A single sample is the source of the 15 T cell receptor beta chains below, sequenced in a study of T-cell memory formation after mild COVID-19. Via MiXCR, TCRdb re-called the 5' RACE reads, giving one row per CDR3 protein. The sample gives about 350,000 distinct CDR3 sequences, 12% to 15% of which show up once; about 20% is in the top ten. Sequencing was performed on PBMCs or a T cell subset sorted from them (not recorded which). The receptors were gathered from a man aged 18 to 35 who had mild COVID-19 (a few samples of this study predate the infection). Cell type and time point are not known.

Comment on this clonotype: At one end, the junction sequence differs from germline, possibly due to a read error. The J gene is TRBJ1-1, the V gene TRBV5-1, with D maybe TRBD1 (6 bases). The germline gives CDR1 SGHRS, CDR2 YFSETQ. This CDR3 is 13 amino acids long. CDR3 region: CASSGGPNAEAFF. The DNA of the CDR3 is TGCGCCAGCTCCGGGGGCCCGAACGCTGAAGCTTTCTTT.

This clonotype was counted at least ten times. The J gene is TRBJ2-2, the V gene TRBV7-3, with D perhaps matching TRBD1 or TRBD2 (5 bases each). CDR3 length equals 14 residues. Per germline, CDR1 SGHTA and CDR2 FQGTGA. V was shortened by 5 bases and J by 5 bases, with 12 bases between the two germline ends. The CDR3 spells CASSPTGLTGELFF. The CDR3 DNA reads TGTGCCAGCAGCCCTACGGGGCTGACCGGGGAGCTGTTTTTT.

This clonotype occurred a few times. The chain uses TRBV5-1 and TRBJ2-7, with D perhaps TRBD1 or TRBD2 (5 bases each). Per the germline V gene, CDR1 is SGHRS and CDR2 is YFSETQ. The CDR3 consists of 16 residues. Trimming cost V 0 bases and J 7 bases, with 20 bases left between them. In nucleotides, the CDR3 is TGCGCCAGCAGCTTGGTTTCGGGACGGACTTGGGGGGAGCAGTACTTC. The encoded protein is CASSLVSGRTWGEQYF.

This rearrangement joins TRBV4-1 to TRBJ2-2; D is possibly TRBD1 (6 bases). V lost 7 bases to trimming and J lost 4 bases, with 16 bases between them. Germline lookup yields CDR1 MGHRA and CDR2 YSYEKL. This CDR3 spans 15 amino acids. The CDR3 nucleotides read TGCGCCAGCACCGCAGTGGGGGCCGCCACCGGGGAGCTGTTTTTT. This translates into CASTAVGAATGELFF.

The chain carries TRBV5-4 and TRBJ2-5; 8 bases are shared with TRBD1. Germline values: CDR1 SGHNT, CDR2 YYREEE (reference sequence). J lost 4 bases, V lost 7 bases, and 9 bases had no gene match. This CDR3 is built from 14 residues. CDR3 residues: CASASGGQGETQYF. The DNA of the CDR3 is TGTGCCAGCGCTTCCGGAGGACAGGGAGAGACCCAGTACTTC.

This clonotype occurred many times. CDR3 nucleotides: TGTGCCAGCAGCTTATACAGCCACACTGAAGCTTTCTTT. It codes for CASSLYSHTEAFF. The V gene is TRBV7-3, the J gene TRBJ1-1; no definite D call. Germline V gives CDR1 SGHTA, CDR2 FQGTGA. V lost 2 bases to trimming and J lost 3 bases, with 7 bases between them. The CDR3 is 13 residues long.

DNA of the CDR3: TGCGCCAGCAGCCGTAGTGGGGGACCCAGACTCGGGAACCGAATGAACACTGAAGCTTTCTTT. Encoded protein: CASSRSGGPRLGNRMNTEAFF. This chain joins TRBV5-1 and TRBJ1-1, with D maybe TRBD1 (5 bases). The CDR3 length is 21 residues. Germline CDR1 is SGHRS and CDR2 is YFSETQ. V was cut by 4 bases and J by 0 bases, with 31 bases left in between.

This chain connects TRBV7-8 to TRBJ2-7, with D tentatively TRBD2 (5 bases). V lost 1 base to trimming and J lost 7 bases, with 14 bases between them. CDR1 is SGHVS, CDR2 FQNEAQ, per germline. This CDR3 contains 14 residues. The CDR3 protein is CASSLESGLGEQYF. In DNA form, the CDR3 reads TGTGCCAGCAGCTTAGAGAGCGGTCTTGGGGAGCAGTACTTC.

This chain uses TRBV7-9 with TRBJ2-3; D not certain. V was shortened by 5 bases and J by 8 bases, with 11 bases between the two germline ends. Germline V lookup: CDR1 SEHNR, CDR2 FQNEAQ (reference sequence). The CDR3 contains 12 residues. CDR3 coding DNA: TGTGCCAGCAGCCCCCAATCCCCTACGCAGTATTTT. Translated, it gives CASSPQSPTQYF.

This clonotype was observed a handful of times. V and J are TRBV9 and TRBJ2-7; D possibly uses TRBD1 or TRBD2 (5 bases each). Germline V gives CDR1 SGDLS, CDR2 YYNGEE. Trimming shortened V by 2 bases and J by 2 bases, and 11 bases separated the two germline ends. The CDR3 is 14 residues long. This CDR3 reads CASSVGGDAYEQYF. The CDR3 DNA reads TGTGCCAGCAGCGTTGGGGGAGACGCCTACGAGCAGTACTTC. The variable domain in full, completed from reference TRBV9 and TRBJ2-7, reads DSGVTQTPKHLITATGQRVTLRCSPRSGDLSVYWYQQSLDQGLQFLIQYYNGEERAKGNILERFSAQQFPDLHSELNLSSLELGDSALYFCASSVGGDAYEQYFGPGTRLTVT.

Notes on this clonotype: An end of the junction does not agree with germline; a read error may underlie this. This chain connects TRBV30 to TRBJ2-7; TRBD1 matches 7 bases. The CDR3 extends over 11 amino acids. Per germline, CDR1 GTSNPN and CDR2 SVGIG (reference sequence). The CDR3 DNA reads as TGTGCCTGGGGGACAGAGCTTCGGGTGGACTTC. Translating gives CAWGTELRVDF.

The J gene is TRBJ1-1, the V gene TRBV20-1; 8 bases line up with TRBD1. The germline gives CDR1 DFQATT, CDR2 SNEGSKA (reference sequence). This CDR3 is built from 12 residues. The J segment lost 9 bases and the V segment lost 1 base, leaving 4 bases of the junction unmatched. The CDR3 nucleotides are TGCAGTGCTAGAGTGGGACAGGTGAAAGCTTTCTTT. This sequence encodes CSARVGQVKAFF.

The V call is TRBV12-3 or TRBV12-4, the J call TRBJ2-1; no reliable D call. CDR3 length equals 15 residues. The germline V and J ends were trimmed by 0 bases and 0 bases, with 6 bases remaining between them. The CDR3 spells CASSLAGNSYNEQFF. CDR3 bases: TGTGCCAGCAGTTTAGCGGGCAACTCCTACAATGAGCAGTTCTTC.

The chain recombines TRBV20-1 with TRBJ2-3; 9 bases map to TRBD1. V shed 3 bases and J 7 bases; nucleotides not matched to a gene: 11. The CDR3 runs 15 residues. CDR1 and CDR2 from the germline V gene are DFQATT and SNEGSKA (reference sequence). The CDR3 reads CSASSPGTGSNTQYF. The CDR3 DNA follows: TGCAGTGCTAGTAGTCCGGGGACAGGGTCAAATACGCAGTATTTT.

This clonotype was seen a few times. This chain connects TRBV7-9 to TRBJ2-6, with D possibly TRBD1 on 6 matching bases. Per the germline V gene, CDR1 is SEHNR and CDR2 is FQNEAQ (reference sequence). The CDR3 spans 18 residues. Trimming took 6 bases from V and 0 from J, leaving 18 bases between them. The CDR3 nucleotides read TGTGCCAGCAGGCCGGTGGGGGCAGGGCTCTCTGGGGCCAACGTCCTGACTTTC. Protein: CASRPVGAGLSGANVLTF.